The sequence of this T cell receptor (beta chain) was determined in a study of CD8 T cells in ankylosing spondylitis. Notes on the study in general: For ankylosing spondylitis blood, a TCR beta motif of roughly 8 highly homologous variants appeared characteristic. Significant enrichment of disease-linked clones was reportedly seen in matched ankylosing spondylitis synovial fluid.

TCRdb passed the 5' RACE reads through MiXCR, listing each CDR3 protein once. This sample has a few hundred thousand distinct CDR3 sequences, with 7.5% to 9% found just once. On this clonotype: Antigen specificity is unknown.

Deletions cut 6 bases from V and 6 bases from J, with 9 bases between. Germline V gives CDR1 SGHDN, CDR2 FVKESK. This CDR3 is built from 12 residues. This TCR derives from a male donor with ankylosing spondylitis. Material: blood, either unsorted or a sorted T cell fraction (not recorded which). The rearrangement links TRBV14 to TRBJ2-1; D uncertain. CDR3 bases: TGTGCCAGCAGAGGACCCTTCAATGAGCAGTTCTTC. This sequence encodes CASRGPFNEQFF.